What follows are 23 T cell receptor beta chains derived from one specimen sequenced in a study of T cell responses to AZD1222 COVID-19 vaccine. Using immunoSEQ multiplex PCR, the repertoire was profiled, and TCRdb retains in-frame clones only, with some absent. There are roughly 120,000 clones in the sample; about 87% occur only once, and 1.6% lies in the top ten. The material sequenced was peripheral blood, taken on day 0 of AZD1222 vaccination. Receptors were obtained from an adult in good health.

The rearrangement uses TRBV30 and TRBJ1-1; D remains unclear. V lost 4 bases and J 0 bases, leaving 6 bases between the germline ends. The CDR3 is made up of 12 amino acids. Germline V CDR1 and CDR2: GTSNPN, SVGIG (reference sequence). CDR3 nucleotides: TGTGCCTGGAAGGACTTGAACACTGAAGCTTTCTTT. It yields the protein CAWKDLNTEAFF.

The CDR3: CASSLSAGGSYNEQFF. CDR3 bases: TGTGCCAGCAGCTTGAGCGCGGGAGGCTCCTACAATGAGCAGTTCTTC. This chain joins TRBV5-8 and TRBJ2-1; 8 bases align to TRBD2. The germline V gene encodes CDR1 SGHTS and CDR2 YDEGEE. This CDR3 spans 16 amino acids. The V gene end was trimmed by 1 base and the J gene end by 0 bases; junction bases not matched to a gene: 3.

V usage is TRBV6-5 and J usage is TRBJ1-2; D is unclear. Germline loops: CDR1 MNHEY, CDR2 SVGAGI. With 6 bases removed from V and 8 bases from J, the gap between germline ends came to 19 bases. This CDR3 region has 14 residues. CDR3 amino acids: CASRTPGPLGGYTF. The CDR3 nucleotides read TGTGCCAGCAGAACCCCCGGGCCCCTGGGAGGCTACACCTTC.

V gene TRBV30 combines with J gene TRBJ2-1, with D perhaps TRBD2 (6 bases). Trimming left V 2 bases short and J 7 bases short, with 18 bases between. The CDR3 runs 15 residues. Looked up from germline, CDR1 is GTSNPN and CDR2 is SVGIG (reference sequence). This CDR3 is CAWSKPGLPSNEQFF. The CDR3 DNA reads TGTGCCTGGAGTAAACCGGGACTGCCCTCGAATGAGCAGTTCTTC.

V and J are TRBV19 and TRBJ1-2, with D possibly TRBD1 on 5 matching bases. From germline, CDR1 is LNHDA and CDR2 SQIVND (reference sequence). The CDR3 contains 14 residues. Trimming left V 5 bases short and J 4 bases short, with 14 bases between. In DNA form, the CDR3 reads TGTGCCAGTAGTCTCGGTGACAGTCGCTATGGCTACACCTTC. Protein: CASSLGDSRYGYTF.

The CDR3 region is CASSEALKLAGGLQYF. The DNA of the CDR3 is TGTGCCAGCAGTGAAGCCTTAAAGCTAGCGGGGGGGCTACAGTACTTC. The chain employs TRBV2 and TRBJ2-4; 12 nucleotides match TRBD2. J was trimmed by 13 bases and V by 0 bases; bases with no gene match: 10. This CDR3 is built from 16 residues. The germline V gene has CDR1 SNHLY and CDR2 FYNNEI.

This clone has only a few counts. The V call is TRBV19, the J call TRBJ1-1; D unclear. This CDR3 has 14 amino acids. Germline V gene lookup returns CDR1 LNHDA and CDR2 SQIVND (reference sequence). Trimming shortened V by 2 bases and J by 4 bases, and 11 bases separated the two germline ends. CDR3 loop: CASSIPHLATEAFF. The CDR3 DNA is TGTGCCAGTAGTATACCGCACTTAGCCACTGAAGCTTTCTTT.

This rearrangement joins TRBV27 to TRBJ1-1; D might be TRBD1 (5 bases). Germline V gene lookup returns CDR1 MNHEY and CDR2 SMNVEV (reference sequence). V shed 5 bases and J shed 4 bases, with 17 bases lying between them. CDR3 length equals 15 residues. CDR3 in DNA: TGTGCCAGCAGTGCTCTTAGGGGACGAATCACTGAAGCTTTCTTT. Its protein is CASSALRGRITEAFF.

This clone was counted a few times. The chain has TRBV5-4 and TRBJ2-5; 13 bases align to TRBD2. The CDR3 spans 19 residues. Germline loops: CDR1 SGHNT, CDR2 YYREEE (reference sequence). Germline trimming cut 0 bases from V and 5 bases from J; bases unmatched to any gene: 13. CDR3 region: CASSLALWTSGSPMETQYF. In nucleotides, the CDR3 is TGTGCCAGCAGCTTGGCGTTGTGGACTAGCGGGAGCCCAATGGAGACCCAGTACTTC.

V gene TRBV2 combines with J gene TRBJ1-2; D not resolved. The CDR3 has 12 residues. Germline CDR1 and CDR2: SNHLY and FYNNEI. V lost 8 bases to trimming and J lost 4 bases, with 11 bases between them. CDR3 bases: TGTGCCAGCGGGGTGATACCCTATGGCTACACCTTC. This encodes CASGVIPYGYTF. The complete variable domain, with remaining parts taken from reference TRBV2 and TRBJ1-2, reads EPEVTQTPSHQVTQMGQEVILRCVPISNHLYFYWYRQILGQKVEFLVSFYNNEISEKSEIFDDQFSVERPDGSNFTLKIRSTKLEDSAMYFCASGVIPYGYTFGSGTRLTVV.

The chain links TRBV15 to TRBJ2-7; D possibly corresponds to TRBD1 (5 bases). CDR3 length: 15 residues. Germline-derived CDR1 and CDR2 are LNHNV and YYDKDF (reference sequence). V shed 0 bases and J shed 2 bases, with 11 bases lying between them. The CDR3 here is CATSRDQSGTYEQYF. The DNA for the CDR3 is TGTGCCACCAGCAGAGATCAGTCAGGGACCTACGAGCAGTACTTC.

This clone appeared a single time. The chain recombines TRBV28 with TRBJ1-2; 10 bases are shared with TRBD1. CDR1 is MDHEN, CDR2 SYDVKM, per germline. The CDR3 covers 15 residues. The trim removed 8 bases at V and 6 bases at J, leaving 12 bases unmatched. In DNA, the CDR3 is TGTGCCAGCGGCGGGACAGGGGAGTTTCGCGATGGCTACACCTTC. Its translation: CASGGTGEFRDGYTF.

In nucleotides, the CDR3 is TGTGCCAGCAGTGAAAAGTACGAGCAGTACTTC. Protein: CASSEKYEQYF. The gene calls are TRBV25-1 and TRBJ2-7; D call uncertain. V was pared by 2 bases and J by 4 bases, with 3 bases between. The CDR3 runs 11 residues. In germline, CDR1 is MGHDK, CDR2 SYGVNS.

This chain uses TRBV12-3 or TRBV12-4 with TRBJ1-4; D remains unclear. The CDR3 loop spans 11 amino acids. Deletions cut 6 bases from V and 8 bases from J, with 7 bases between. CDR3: CASSPGEKLFF. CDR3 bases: TGTGCCAGCAGCCCCGGAGAAAAACTGTTTTTT.

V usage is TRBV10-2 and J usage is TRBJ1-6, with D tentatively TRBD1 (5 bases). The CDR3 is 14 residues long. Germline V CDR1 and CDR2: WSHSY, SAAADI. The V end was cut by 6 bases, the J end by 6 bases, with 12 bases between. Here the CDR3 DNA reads TGCGCCAGCAGCGGGGCTCAAAGTAATTCACCCCTCCACTTT. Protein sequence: CASSGAQSNSPLHF.

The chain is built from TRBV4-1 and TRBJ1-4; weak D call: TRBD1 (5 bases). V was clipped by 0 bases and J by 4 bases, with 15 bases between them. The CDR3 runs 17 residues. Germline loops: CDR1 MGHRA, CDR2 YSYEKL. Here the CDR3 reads CASSQETRQIFNEKLFF. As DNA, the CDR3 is TGCGCCAGCAGCCAAGAAACCCGACAGATTTTTAATGAAAAACTGTTTTTT.

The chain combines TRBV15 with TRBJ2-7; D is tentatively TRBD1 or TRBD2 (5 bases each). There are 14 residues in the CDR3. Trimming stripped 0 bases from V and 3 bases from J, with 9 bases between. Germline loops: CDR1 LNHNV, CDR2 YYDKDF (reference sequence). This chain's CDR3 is CATSRDGGNYEQYF. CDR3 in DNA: TGTGCCACCAGCAGAGATGGGGGTAACTACGAGCAGTACTTC.

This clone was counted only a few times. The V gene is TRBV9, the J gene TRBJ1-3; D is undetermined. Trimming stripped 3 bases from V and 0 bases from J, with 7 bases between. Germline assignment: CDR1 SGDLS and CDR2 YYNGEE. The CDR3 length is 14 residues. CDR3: CASSEQSSGNTIYF. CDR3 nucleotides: TGTGCCAGCAGCGAACAGAGCTCTGGAAACACCATATATTTT. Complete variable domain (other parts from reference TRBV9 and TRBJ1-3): DSGVTQTPKHLITATGQRVTLRCSPRSGDLSVYWYQQSLDQGLQFLIQYYNGEERAKGNILERFSAQQFPDLHSELNLSSLELGDSALYFCASSEQSSGNTIYFGEGSWLTVV.

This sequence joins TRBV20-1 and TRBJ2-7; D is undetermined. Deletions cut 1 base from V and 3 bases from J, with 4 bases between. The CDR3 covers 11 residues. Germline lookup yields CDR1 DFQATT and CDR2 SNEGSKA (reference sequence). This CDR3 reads CSARVLYEQYF. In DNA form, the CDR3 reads TGCAGTGCTAGAGTTCTCTACGAGCAGTACTTC.

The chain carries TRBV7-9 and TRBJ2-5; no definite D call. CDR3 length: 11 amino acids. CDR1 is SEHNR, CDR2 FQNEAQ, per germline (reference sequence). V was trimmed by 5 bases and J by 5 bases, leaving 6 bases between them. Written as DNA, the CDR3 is TGTGCCAGCAGCAACGCGGAGACCCAGTACTTC. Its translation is CASSNAETQYF.

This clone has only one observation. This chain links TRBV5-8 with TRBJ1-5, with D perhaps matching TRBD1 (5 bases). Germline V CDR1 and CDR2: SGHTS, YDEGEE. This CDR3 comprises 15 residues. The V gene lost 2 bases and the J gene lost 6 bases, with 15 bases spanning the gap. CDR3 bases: TGTGCCAGCAGCTTAGGCAGGGTAGAGGGTCAGCCCCAGCATTTT. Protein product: CASSLGRVEGQPQHF.

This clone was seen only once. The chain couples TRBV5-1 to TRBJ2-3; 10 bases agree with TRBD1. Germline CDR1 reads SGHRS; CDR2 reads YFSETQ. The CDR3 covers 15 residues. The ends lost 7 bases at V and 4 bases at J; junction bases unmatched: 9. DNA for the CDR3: TGCGCCAGCTTTCCGGGACAGGGGAGCGCAGATACGCAGTATTTT. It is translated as CASFPGQGSADTQYF.

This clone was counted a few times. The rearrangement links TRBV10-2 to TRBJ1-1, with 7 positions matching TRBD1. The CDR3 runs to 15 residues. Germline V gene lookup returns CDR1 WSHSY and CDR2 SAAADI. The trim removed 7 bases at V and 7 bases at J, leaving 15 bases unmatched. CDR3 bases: TGCGCCAGCACCCCGATCCCCGGGACAGAGAATGAAGCTTTCTTT. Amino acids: CASTPIPGTENEAFF.